This T cell receptor (beta chain) derives from a study of Ad26.COV2.S vaccination and SARS-CoV-2 variants. Study-level points and caveats: Analytic work on TCR breadth and depth might have understated the full extent of total T cell responses. Recipients of either vaccine or placebo displayed similar breadth of non-spike TCRs.

Trimming pared 7 bases from V and 0 bases from J, leaving 10 bases between. Germline CDR1 is MNHEY and CDR2 is SMNVEV (reference sequence). The CDR3 length is 14 residues. Described treatment: over 15 received Ad26.COV2.S at low or high dose, single or two shots; a few received placebo; per-sample allocation not given. Sampling was performed 63 days after the first vaccine or placebo injection. This clone was detected a few times. Its antigen is still unknown. TCRdb's table, derived via immunoSEQ multiplex PCR, lists solely in-frame clones and lacks some. In the table there are 300,000 to 400,000 clones, approximately 86% of which are singletons.

The material was peripheral blood, obtained in a trial of Ad26.COV2.S vaccine versus placebo. The clonotype originates from a person aged 18 to 59 who received the Ad26.COV2.S COVID-19 vaccine or a placebo. The chain carries TRBV27 and TRBJ2-1, with D unclear. The CDR3 is CASTRTSSYNEQFF. CDR3 nucleotide sequence: TGTGCCAGCACCCGGACGAGCTCCTACAATGAGCAGTTCTTC.